This entry describes one TCR beta chain. Its antigen is unknown. CDR3 size: 15 residues. V dropped 5 bases and J dropped 4; count of bases not matched to a gene: 6. Looked up from germline, CDR1 is SGHAT and CDR2 is FQNNGV. These data belong to a study of T cell responses to AZD1222 COVID-19 vaccine. Study findings and constraints: Spike-specific TCR depth and breadth grew after two AZD1222 doses. As reported, nearly half of all spike-specific TCRs target variant regions that are unmutated. White British people made up most donors, females outnumbered males, and clonal diversity was possibly underestimated. Just 5 or 6 AZD1222 recipients tested seropositive at baseline.

The method was immunoSEQ multiplex PCR; TCRdb's version includes in-frame clones alone and lacks a portion of them. This sample has about 30,000 clones, with about 93% found just once. This receptor was obtained from an adult in good health. This specimen was peripheral blood, taken on day 0 of AZD1222 vaccination. This chain joins TRBV11-2 and TRBJ2-5; 11 bases match TRBD1. CDR3 loop: CASSPGQGAPETQYF. DNA of the CDR3: TGTGCCAGCAGCCCTGGACAGGGGGCGCCAGAGACCCAGTACTTC.